A single sample is the source of the 23 T cell receptor beta chains below, sequenced in a study of cytomegalovirus exposure and HLA in healthy donors. A multiplex PCR was run with 60 Vbeta primers and 13 Jbeta primers. Method: immunoSEQ multiplex PCR; TCRdb's copy keeps in-frame clones and lacks some. The table lists tens of thousands of clones. Source material: PBMCs. The receptors stem from a woman in her twenties or thirties in good health and CMV-seronegative.

The rearrangement links TRBV5-1 to TRBJ2-1, with unresolved D. Trimming cost V 2 bases and J 0 bases, with 9 bases left between them. Germline assignment: CDR1 SGHRS and CDR2 YFSETQ. This CDR3 contains 15 residues. CDR3: CASSFVRSSYNEQFF. The CDR3 DNA is TGCGCCAGCAGCTTCGTCCGGAGCTCCTACAATGAGCAGTTCTTC.

CDR3 nucleotide sequence: TGTGCCAGCAGCTTAGGCGGGACAGGGGATCAGCCCCAGCATTTT. It codes for CASSLGGTGDQPQHF. The rearrangement uses TRBV11-1 and TRBJ1-5; TRBD1 matches 10 bases. The CDR3 totals 15 residues. Germline V gene lookup returns CDR1 SGHAT and CDR2 FQDESV (reference sequence). The V segment lost 1 base and the J segment 5 bases; nucleotides outside the gene matches: 2.

To note about this clone: The junction and the germline gene differ at one end; a read error may be behind it. J is TRBJ1-1 and V is TRBV6-5, with D maybe TRBD1 (5 bases). The CDR3 spans 15 residues. Germline V gene lookup returns CDR1 MNHEY and CDR2 SVGAGI. The CDR3 loop is CASSHEHRRGTEDFF. The CDR3 nucleotides read TGTGCCAGCAGTCACGAGCACCGTCGGGGGACTGAAGATTTCTTT.

V gene TRBV18 combines with J gene TRBJ2-1; possibly TRBD1 for D (6 bases). The CDR3 totals 13 residues. CDR1 and CDR2 from the germline V gene are KGHSH and LQKENI. V was pared by 4 bases and J by 9 bases, with 13 bases between. The CDR3, as DNA: TGTGCCAGCTCACACGACAGGTTCGGTGAGCAGTTCTTC. Translated, it gives CASSHDRFGEQFF.

The chain joins TRBV10-1 to TRBJ1-5; D unclear. V was clipped by 6 bases and J by 0 bases, with 15 bases between them. Germline V gene data show CDR1 as WNHNN and CDR2 as SYGVQD (reference sequence). The CDR3 runs to 16 residues. The CDR3 DNA sequence: TGCGCCAGCAGGACCGACGCGCGGTTTAGCAATCAGCCCCAGCATTTT. This encodes CASRTDARFSNQPQHF.

This chain uses TRBV5-6 with TRBJ2-7; 8 positions match TRBD2. J was trimmed by 2 bases and V by 4 bases; bases with no gene match: 8. There are 15 residues in the CDR3. Germline V gives CDR1 SGHDT, CDR2 YYEEEE. Here the CDR3 reads CASSQLAAHTYEQYF. As DNA, the CDR3 is TGTGCCAGCAGCCAACTAGCGGCTCACACCTACGAGCAGTACTTC.

The chain is built from TRBV18 and TRBJ2-2; 7 nucleotides line up with TRBD1. The CDR3 runs 16 residues. From germline, CDR1 is KGHSH and CDR2 LQKENI. The ends lost 1 base at V and 4 bases at J; junction bases unmatched: 6. CDR3: CASSPQGALSTGELFF. The CDR3 nucleotides are TGTGCCAGCTCACCACAGGGGGCATTGTCCACCGGGGAGCTGTTTTTT.

The V and J genes are TRBV5-6 and TRBJ2-7; D perhaps matches TRBD2 (6 bases). Germline loops: CDR1 SGHDT, CDR2 YYEEEE. This CDR3 region has 14 residues. Trimming pared 2 bases from V and 3 bases from J, leaving 12 bases between. The CDR3 here is CASSFGSRIYEQYF. The CDR3 coding sequence is TGTGCCAGCAGCTTCGGGAGCCGGATCTACGAGCAGTACTTC.

The chain joins TRBV5-8 to TRBJ2-5; 8 positions agree with TRBD2. The ends lost 1 base at V and 5 bases at J; junction bases unmatched: 10. The CDR3 is made up of 16 amino acids. Germline CDR1 is SGHTS and CDR2 is YDEGEE. The CDR3 spells CASSLRRGGEPETQYF. The DNA of the CDR3 is TGTGCCAGCAGCTTGAGACGGGGGGGTGAGCCCGAGACCCAGTACTTC. The full variable domain, its missing parts supplied by reference TRBV5-8 and TRBJ2-5, is EAGVTQSPTHLIKTRGQQATLRCSPISGHTSVYWYQQALGLGLQFLLWYDEGEERNRGNFPPRFSGRQFPNYSSELNVNALELEDSALYLCASSLRRGGEPETQYFGPGTRLLVL.

This chain joins TRBV9 and TRBJ2-1; 8 positions match TRBD2. CDR3 length: 14 residues. Germline assignment: CDR1 SGDLS and CDR2 YYNGEE. Trimming at V came to 2 bases and at J to 9 bases, leaving 7 bases not matched to a gene. DNA for the CDR3: TGTGCCAGCAGCGTTCCCTACCGGGGGGGTGAGCAGTTCTTC. This codes for CASSVPYRGGEQFF.

The chain employs TRBV10-3 and TRBJ2-1, with TRBD1 identical over 9 bases. The CDR3 is 12 residues long. Trimming cost V 6 bases and J 8 bases; bases outside gene matches: 2. The germline gives CDR1 ENHRY, CDR2 SYGVKD. The CDR3 region has the DNA TGTGCCATCAGGGACAGGGGCCATGAGCAGTTCTTC. Translated, it gives CAIRDRGHEQFF.

The chain recombines TRBV4-3 with TRBJ2-2, with TRBD1 as a possible D gene (5 bases). The CDR3 has 15 residues. From germline, CDR1 is LGHNA and CDR2 YSLEER. With 2 bases removed from V and 5 bases from J, the gap between germline ends came to 12 bases. The CDR3, as DNA: TGCGCCAGCAGCCAACTCAGCAGGGCAACCGGGGAGCTGTTTTTT. This encodes CASSQLSRATGELFF.

The chain links TRBV28 to TRBJ2-7; possible D gene TRBD2, 6 bases. Trimming took off 2 bases at V and 2 bases at J, with 7 bases between the two ends. Germline V CDR1 and CDR2: MDHEN, SYDVKM. The CDR3 consists of 13 residues. This CDR3 reads CASSLAGPYEQYF. The DNA for the CDR3 is TGTGCCAGCAGTTTAGCGGGGCCCTACGAGCAGTACTTC.

The rearrangement uses TRBV14 and TRBJ1-1, with 7 nucleotides matching TRBD1. Unmatched junction bases numbered 12, after V lost 2 bases and J lost 6 bases. In germline, CDR1 is SGHDN, CDR2 FVKESK. The CDR3 covers 16 residues. CDR3 in amino acids: CASSQSDRVGSAEAFF. Here the CDR3 DNA reads TGTGCCAGCAGCCAATCCGACAGGGTGGGGTCCGCTGAAGCTTTCTTT.

This chain connects TRBV6-6 to TRBJ2-3; 10 nucleotides line up with TRBD1. Germline loops: CDR1 MNHNY, CDR2 SVGAGI (reference sequence). V dropped 6 bases and J dropped 6; count of bases not matched to a gene: 12. There are 16 residues in the CDR3. The CDR3, as DNA: TGTGCCAGCAGAATACCCGGGACAGGGGTTAGGGATACGCAGTATTTT. This codes for CASRIPGTGVRDTQYF.

J is TRBJ2-5 and V is TRBV19; 14 bases align to TRBD2. Germline CDR1 is LNHDA and CDR2 is SQIVND (reference sequence). Unmatched junction bases numbered 4, after V lost 3 bases and J lost 1 base. CDR3 length: 17 amino acids. The CDR3 protein is CASSITGTSGSQETQYF. CDR3 in DNA: TGTGCCAGTAGTATCACAGGGACTAGCGGGAGCCAAGAGACCCAGTACTTC.

This chain joins TRBV11-2 and TRBJ2-7; maybe TRBD2 (6 bases). Germline V lookup: CDR1 SGHAT, CDR2 FQNNGV. Trimming took off 5 bases at V and 5 bases at J, with 16 bases between the two ends. The CDR3 has 14 residues. For the CDR3, the DNA is TGTGCCAGCAGCATACGACTAGGTTCAGACGAGCAGTACTTC. Protein product: CASSIRLGSDEQYF.

J is TRBJ1-4 and V is TRBV18; 8 nucleotides match TRBD1. The germline V gene encodes CDR1 KGHSH and CDR2 LQKENI. Trimming removed 2 bases from V and 8 bases from J; junction bases left unmatched: 10. The CDR3 runs to 16 residues. In DNA form, the CDR3 reads TGTGCCAGCTCACCAACGGCAGGGGGCCGGGAGGAAAAACTGTTTTTT. Protein sequence: CASSPTAGGREEKLFF.

The rearrangement joins TRBV4-3 to TRBJ1-2; TRBD1 matches 8 bases. This CDR3 has 14 residues. The V gene end was trimmed by 6 bases and the J gene end by 7 bases; junction bases not matched to a gene: 10. Germline CDR1 reads LGHNA; CDR2 reads YSLEER. The CDR3 reads CASSGDRPMSGYTF. The CDR3 bases are TGCGCCAGCAGTGGGGACAGGCCGATGAGTGGCTACACCTTC.

This chain joins TRBV30 and TRBJ1-3; possible D gene TRBD1, 5 bases. The length of the CDR3 is 12 residues. Germline V gene data show CDR1 as GTSNPN and CDR2 as SVGIG (reference sequence). V dropped 5 bases and J dropped 6 bases, with 11 bases sitting between them. The CDR3 loop is CAWGTGLNTIYF. The CDR3 nucleotides are TGTGCCTGGGGCACAGGTTTAAACACCATATATTTT. Combining the CDR3 with reference TRBV30 and TRBJ1-3 gives the whole variable domain SQTIHQWPATLVQPVGSPLSLECTVEGTSNPNLYWYRQAAGRGLQLLFYSVGIGQISSEVPQNLSASRPQDRQFILSSKKLLLSDSGFYLCAWGTGLNTIYFGEGSWLTVV.

V usage is TRBV9 and J usage is TRBJ2-1, with 12 bases matching TRBD2. V was pared by 3 bases and J by 1 base, with 2 bases of the junction left unmatched. Germline V gene data show CDR1 as SGDLS and CDR2 as YYNGEE. This CDR3 comprises 16 residues. In DNA form, the CDR3 reads TGTGCCAGCAGCGCTAGCGGGGGGGAATCCTACAATGAGCAGTTCTTC. Its translation is CASSASGGESYNEQFF. The variable domain in full, with the rest retrieved from reference TRBV9 and TRBJ2-1, is DSGVTQTPKHLITATGQRVTLRCSPRSGDLSVYWYQQSLDQGLQFLIQYYNGEERAKGNILERFSAQQFPDLHSELNLSSLELGDSALYFCASSASGGESYNEQFFGPGTRLTVL.

V gene TRBV4-3 combines with J gene TRBJ1-2, with TRBD1 matching over 7 bases. Per germline, CDR1 LGHNA and CDR2 YSLEER. The CDR3 contains 15 residues. V lost 4 bases, J lost 7 bases, and 12 bases stayed unmatched. The CDR3 region is CASSRTGRGLGGYTF. The DNA of the CDR3 is TGCGCCAGCAGCCGCACTGGCAGGGGGTTAGGTGGCTACACCTTC.

The J gene is TRBJ2-7, the V gene TRBV7-9, with no clear D. CDR1 and CDR2 (germline): SEHNR, FQNEAQ (reference sequence). Trimming left V 4 bases short and J 5 bases short, with 18 bases between. This CDR3 has 15 residues. This CDR3 is CASSSQLPGLNEQYF. The CDR3 DNA follows: TGTGCCAGCAGCTCCCAACTACCCGGGTTGAACGAGCAGTACTTC.